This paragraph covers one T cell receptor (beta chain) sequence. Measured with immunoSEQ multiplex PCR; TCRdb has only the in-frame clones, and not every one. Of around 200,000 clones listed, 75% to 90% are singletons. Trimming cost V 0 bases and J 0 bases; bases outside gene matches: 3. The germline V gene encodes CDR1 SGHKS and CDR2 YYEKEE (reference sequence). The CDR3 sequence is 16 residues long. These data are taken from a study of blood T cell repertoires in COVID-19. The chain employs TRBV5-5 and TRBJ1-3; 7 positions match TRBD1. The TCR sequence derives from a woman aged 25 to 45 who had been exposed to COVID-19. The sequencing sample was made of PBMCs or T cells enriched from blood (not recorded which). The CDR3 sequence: CASSLGTGNSGNTIYF. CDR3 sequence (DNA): TGTGCCAGCAGCTTGGGGACAGGCAACTCTGGAAACACCATATATTTT. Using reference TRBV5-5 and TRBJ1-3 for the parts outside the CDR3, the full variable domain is DAGVTQSPTHLIKTRGQQVTLRCSPISGHKSVSWYQQVLGQGPQFIFQYYEKEERGRGNFPDRFSARQFPNYSSELNVNALLLGDSALYLCASSLGTGNSGNTIYFGEGSWLTVV.